This entry is about one TCR beta chain. This entry is derived from a study of blood T cell repertoires in COVID-19. Study in general: COVID-19 samples from acute and convalescent phases originated in the United States, Italy and Spain. T cells, B-cell-depleted T cells, or PBMCs provided the cDNA or gDNA that served as material.

Sequenced by immunoSEQ multiplex PCR; TCRdb stores in-frame clones only, minus some. The sample lists about 140,000 clones, 75% to 85% occurring once. Germline CDR1 SGHRS, CDR2 YFSETQ. V shed 1 base, J shed 4 bases, and the junction held 9 bases outside the gene matches. The CDR3 loop spans 17 amino acids. This rearrangement joins TRBV5-1 to TRBJ2-1, with 9 bases matching TRBD2. The clonotype was recovered from a man aged 50-60 years with acute or convalescent COVID-19. Sequenced: peripheral blood. The CDR3 bases are TGCGCCAGCAGCTTGTGGGGTAGCGGGAGAGGGTACAATGAGCAGTTCTTC. This translates into CASSLWGSGRGYNEQFF.